One and the same sample provided the 5 T cell receptor beta chains below, sequenced in a study of T cell responses to AZD1222 COVID-19 vaccine. Data came from immunoSEQ multiplex PCR; TCRdb stores just in-frame clones and leaves some out. The sample holds some 150,000 clones, over 70% seen once. Specimen: peripheral blood, collected 28 days after the second AZD1222 dose. These receptors originate from an adult who received the AZD1222 COVID-19 vaccine.

This sequence joins TRBV2 and TRBJ1-1; tentative D call: TRBD1 (5 bases). The V gene lost 8 bases and the J gene lost 0 bases, with 10 bases spanning the gap. This CDR3 is 13 amino acids long. In germline, CDR1 is SNHLY, CDR2 FYNNEI. Written as DNA, the CDR3 is TGTGCCAGCGGGGGGGGGTTGAACACTGAAGCTTTCTTT. The encoded protein is CASGGGLNTEAFF.

V and J are TRBV6-6 and TRBJ1-5; 9 bases are a match to TRBD1. The germline gives CDR1 MNHNY, CDR2 SVGAGI (reference sequence). Unmatched junction bases numbered 5, after V lost 5 bases and J lost 6 bases. The CDR3 contains 14 residues. The CDR3 spells CASSRDRGIQPQHF. CDR3 nucleotides: TGTGCCAGCAGTCGCGACAGGGGGATTCAGCCCCAGCATTTT.

Only one count was recorded for this clone. The gene calls are TRBV29-1 and TRBJ2-1; 14 bases line up with TRBD2. The CDR3 consists of 14 residues. Germline CDR1 and CDR2: SQVTM and ANQGSEA. Trimming at V came to 8 bases and at J to 9 bases, leaving 9 bases not matched to a gene. The CDR3: CSSTGLAGGIEQFF. CDR3 coding DNA: TGCAGCTCCACCGGACTAGCGGGAGGTATTGAGCAGTTCTTC.

This chain links TRBV6-6 with TRBJ2-1, with D perhaps matching TRBD1 (5 bases). CDR1 is MNHNY, CDR2 SVGAGI, per germline (reference sequence). V was trimmed by 5 bases and J by 7 bases, leaving 9 bases between them. The CDR3 has 12 amino acids. The CDR3 coding sequence is TGTGCCAGCAGTAACAAGGGGAATGAGCAGTTCTTC. The encoded protein is CASSNKGNEQFF.

This chain connects TRBV9 to TRBJ2-7; D assignment may be TRBD1 or TRBD2 (5 bases each). Between the trimmed V and J ends, which lost 5 bases and 0 bases, there was a span of 9 bases. The CDR3 runs 13 residues. CDR1 and CDR2 from the germline V gene are SGDLS and YYNGEE. The CDR3 sequence is CASSGTVSYEQYF. In DNA, the CDR3 is TGTGCCAGCAGTGGGACGGTCTCCTACGAGCAGTACTTC. The complete variable domain, with remaining parts taken from reference TRBV9 and TRBJ2-7, reads DSGVTQTPKHLITATGQRVTLRCSPRSGDLSVYWYQQSLDQGLQFLIQYYNGEERAKGNILERFSAQQFPDLHSELNLSSLELGDSALYFCASSGTVSYEQYFGPGTRLTVT.